This T cell receptor beta chain was identified in a study of CD8+ T cells in alopecia areata. As concerns this clone: The antigen is not known.

RNA extraction was followed by reverse transcription into cDNA, which acted as the sequencing template. Data came from immunoSEQ multiplex PCR; TCRdb stores just in-frame clones and leaves some out. The sample carries 90,000 to 120,000 clones, around 59% recorded once. Study-level results: Higher clonality and more expanded CD8+ clones appeared in lesional than normal scalp.

Sequencing was performed on CD8+ T cells sorted from blood. The receptor comes from a human donor in good health.

The DNA of the CDR3 is TGTGCCAGCAGCTTAGGCCGGGCTAGGGTAGAGACCCAGTACTTC. Residues: CASSLGRARVETQYF. This chain uses TRBV13 with TRBJ2-5; D gene unclear. This CDR3 has 15 residues. Trimming cost V 0 bases and J 4 bases, with 12 bases left between them. Germline V gene lookup returns CDR1 PRHDT and CDR2 FYEKMQ (reference sequence).